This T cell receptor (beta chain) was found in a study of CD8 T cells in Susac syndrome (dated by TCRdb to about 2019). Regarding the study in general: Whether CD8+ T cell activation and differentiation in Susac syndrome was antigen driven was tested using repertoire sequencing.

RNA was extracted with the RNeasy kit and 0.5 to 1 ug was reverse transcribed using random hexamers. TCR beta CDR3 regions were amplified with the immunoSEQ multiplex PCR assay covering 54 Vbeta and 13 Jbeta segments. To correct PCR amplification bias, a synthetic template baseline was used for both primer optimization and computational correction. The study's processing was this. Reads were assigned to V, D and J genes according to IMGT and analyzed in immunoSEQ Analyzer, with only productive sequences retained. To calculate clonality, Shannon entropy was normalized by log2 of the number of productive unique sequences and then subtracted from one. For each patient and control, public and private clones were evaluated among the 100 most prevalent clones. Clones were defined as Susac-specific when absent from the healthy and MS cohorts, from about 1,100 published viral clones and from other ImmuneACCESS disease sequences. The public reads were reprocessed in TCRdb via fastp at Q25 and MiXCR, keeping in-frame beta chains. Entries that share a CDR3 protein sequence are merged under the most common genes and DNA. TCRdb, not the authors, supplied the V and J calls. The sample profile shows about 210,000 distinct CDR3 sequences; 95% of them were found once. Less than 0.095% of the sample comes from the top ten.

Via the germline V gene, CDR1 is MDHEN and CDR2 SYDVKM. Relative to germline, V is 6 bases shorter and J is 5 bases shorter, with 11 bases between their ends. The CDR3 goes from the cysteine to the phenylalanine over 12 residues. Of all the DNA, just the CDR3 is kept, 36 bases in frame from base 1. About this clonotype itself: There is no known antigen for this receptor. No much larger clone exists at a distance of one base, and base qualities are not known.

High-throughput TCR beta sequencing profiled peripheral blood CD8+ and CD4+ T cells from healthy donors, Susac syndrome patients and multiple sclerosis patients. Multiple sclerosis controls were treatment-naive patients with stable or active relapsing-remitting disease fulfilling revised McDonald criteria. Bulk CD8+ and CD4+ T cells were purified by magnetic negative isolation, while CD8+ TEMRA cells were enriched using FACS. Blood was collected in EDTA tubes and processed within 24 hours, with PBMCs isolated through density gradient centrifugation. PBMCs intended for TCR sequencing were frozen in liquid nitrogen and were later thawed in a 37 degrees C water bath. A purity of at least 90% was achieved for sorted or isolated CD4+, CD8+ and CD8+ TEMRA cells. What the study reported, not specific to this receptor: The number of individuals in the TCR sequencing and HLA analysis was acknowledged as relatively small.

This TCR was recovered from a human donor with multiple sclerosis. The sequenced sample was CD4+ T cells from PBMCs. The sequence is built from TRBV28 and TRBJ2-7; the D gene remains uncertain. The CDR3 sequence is CASSSTWHEQYF. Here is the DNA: TGTGCCAGCAGCTCGACTTGGCACGAGCAGTACTTC.